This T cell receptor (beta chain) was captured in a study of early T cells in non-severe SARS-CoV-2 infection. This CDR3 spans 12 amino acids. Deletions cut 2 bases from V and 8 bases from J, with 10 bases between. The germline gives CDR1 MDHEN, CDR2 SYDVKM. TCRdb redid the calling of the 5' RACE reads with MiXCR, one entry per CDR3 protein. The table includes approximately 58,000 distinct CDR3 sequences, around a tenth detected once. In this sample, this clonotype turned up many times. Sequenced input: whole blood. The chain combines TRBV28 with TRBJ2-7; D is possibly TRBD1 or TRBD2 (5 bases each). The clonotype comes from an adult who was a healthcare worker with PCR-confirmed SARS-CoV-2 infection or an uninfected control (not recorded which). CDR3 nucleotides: TGTGCCAGCAGTTTACAGCAGGGACAGCAGTACTTC. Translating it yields CASSLQQGQQYF.